The entry that follows covers one T cell receptor (beta chain) sequence. This clonotype has a handful of counts. What this receptor recognizes is not known. No base qualities exist here, and no much larger clone lies one base off it. CDR1 and CDR2 are read off the germline V gene as SGHDT and YYEEEE. From the cysteine through the phenylalanine, the CDR3 covers 15 amino acids. Only the CDR3 region is kept as DNA, spanning 45 bases read in frame from base 1. V and J are trimmed by 6 bases and 4 bases, and the gene matches miss 9 bases of the junction. Instrument used: Illumina HiSeq 2500. Quantitative 5'-RACE with molecular barcodes was the method used to prepare the TCR beta libraries. Under the source paper's analysis protocol: A new computational method based on a probabilistic model of VDJ rearrangement was used to identify disease-linked TCR variants. The raw public data were reprocessed by TCRdb itself: fastp quality trimming at Q25, MiXCR clonotype calling, in-frame beta chains only. Entries are consolidated by CDR3 protein sequence, retaining the most common genes and DNA. The V and J calls were not made by the authors but by TCRdb's processing. The sample table records 700,000 to 1,000,000 distinct CDR3 sequences; over 9.5% of these occur just once. The ten top clones hold 0.51% of the sample.

This sample is part of a study of CD8 T cells in ankylosing spondylitis (dated by TCRdb to the late 2010s). With respect to the entire study: The study set out to find disease-linked TCR variants by profiling T cell receptor beta repertoires in ankylosing spondylitis patients and healthy donors. In total, the full study cohort was made up of some 100 healthy donors and 25 to 30 ankylosing spondylitis patients. Peripheral blood samples were taken, and synovial fluid was additionally collected from ankylosing spondylitis patients.

Paper-wide results and their limitations: A TCR beta motif of several highly homologous amino acid variants appeared characteristic of blood from ankylosing spondylitis patients. The disease-linked clones were reported as significantly enriched in matched synovial fluid samples from ankylosing spondylitis patients. A CD8+ phenotype was shown by the disease-linked clones, which were found at relatively low frequencies in peripheral blood. Some of the motif variants had been reported before in the synovial fluid and blood of reactive arthritis patients, a finding that suggests common disease-initiation mechanisms.

This receptor was taken from a male donor with ankylosing spondylitis. Sequencing input: blood, either unsorted or a sorted T cell fraction (not recorded which). The sequence is built from TRBV5-6 and TRBJ2-3; TRBD2 matches 9 bases in the middle. The DNA reads as follows: TGTGCCAGCACCCCGGCTGCGGGAGGGGCAGATACGCAGTATTTT. It codes for CASTPAAGGADTQYF.